The next 14 T cell receptor beta chains were all read from a single sample in a study of T-cell reconstitution after alpha-beta-depleted transplantation in children. Unique molecular identifiers were incorporated when the TCRbeta library was constructed. TCRdb re-called the PCR reads with MiXCR, one entry per CDR3 protein. The sample includes about 900,000 distinct CDR3 sequences, around 30% of them seen just once. The sample consisted of PBMCs, mostly from graft donor cells, taken 360 days after TCRalphabeta/CD19-depleted stem cell transplant. These receptors were taken from a boy less than two years old who had a stem cell transplant for SCID, so the T cells may come from the graft donor.

The chain employs TRBV5-1 and TRBJ2-4; D possibly corresponds to TRBD2 (7 bases). The ends were cut back, 0 bases at V and 6 bases at J, with 19 bases in the middle. The CDR3 consists of 17 residues. Germline CDR1 reads SGHRS; CDR2 reads YFSETQ. Here the CDR3 reads CASSLGGRDIVRNIQYF. The CDR3 region has the DNA TGCGCCAGCAGCTTGGGAGGGAGGGACATAGTCAGAAACATTCAGTACTTC.

The chain combines TRBV6-5 with TRBJ2-1; 10 nucleotides align to TRBD2. V was pared by 3 bases and J by 4 bases, with 9 bases of the junction left unmatched. The CDR3 consists of 17 residues. Germline assignment: CDR1 MNHEY and CDR2 SVGAGI. The CDR3 sequence is CASSYRASGGLYNEQFF. CDR3 DNA: TGTGCCAGCAGTTATCGGGCTAGCGGGGGACTATACAATGAGCAGTTCTTC.

V and J are TRBV29-1 and TRBJ2-5, with 7 nucleotides matching TRBD2. Per the germline V gene, CDR1 is SQVTM and CDR2 is ANQGSEA. After removal of 5 bases from V and 5 bases from J, the junction contained 20 bases not matched to a gene. The CDR3 runs 17 residues. CDR3 in DNA: TGCAGCGTTCCCCAAGCGGGGTCTAATATTTCGATCGAGACCCAGTACTTC. Encoded protein: CSVPQAGSNISIETQYF.

This clonotype was seen a handful of times. V is TRBV29-1 and J is TRBJ1-2; 9 positions agree with TRBD1. Trimming removed 2 bases from V and 6 bases from J; junction bases left unmatched: 4. This CDR3 spans 13 amino acids. The germline gives CDR1 SQVTM, CDR2 ANQGSEA. As DNA, the CDR3 is TGCAGCGTTGAAAAAGGGACAGGGAATGGCTACACCTTC. Translation: CSVEKGTGNGYTF.

The chain recombines TRBV20-1 with TRBJ2-1; 11 bases align to TRBD2. The CDR3 sequence is 16 residues long. Germline V gene data show CDR1 as DFQATT and CDR2 as SNEGSKA (reference sequence). Trimming at V came to 3 bases and at J to 7 bases, leaving 11 bases not matched to a gene. The CDR3 sequence: CSASLTSGGRGNEQFF. CDR3 in DNA: TGCAGTGCTAGCCTTACTAGCGGGGGTCGAGGGAATGAGCAGTTCTTC.

This clonotype was seen a handful of times. The chain links TRBV5-1 to TRBJ2-5, with D maybe TRBD2 (5 bases). Trimming removed 3 bases from V and 4 bases from J, with 13 bases in between. Germline V CDR1 and CDR2: SGHRS, YFSETQ. The length of the CDR3 is 14 residues. The CDR3 nucleotides are TGCGCCAGCAGCTCCGTACTAGATGGAGAGACCCAGTACTTC. It specifies CASSSVLDGETQYF.

This clonotype was counted only a few times. The genes are TRBV7-2 and TRBJ1-5, with TRBD1 matching over 7 bases. The CDR3 has 15 amino acids. Unmatched junction bases numbered 13, after V lost 5 bases and J lost 9 bases. Germline V gene sequence: CDR1 SGHTA, CDR2 FQGNSA. The DNA for the CDR3 is TGTGCCAGCAGCCACCGGGACAGCTTGATGGGGCCCCAGCATTTT. Its protein product is CASSHRDSLMGPQHF.

The chain couples TRBV4-1 to TRBJ2-3; weak D call: TRBD2 (5 bases). CDR1 is MGHRA and CDR2 is YSYEKL in the germline V gene. CDR3 length: 13 amino acids. The ends were cut back, 2 bases at V and 6 bases at J, with 9 bases in the middle. CDR3 nucleotide sequence: TGCGCCAGCAGCCAAATGTGGGAGGATACGCAGTATTTT. It codes for CASSQMWEDTQYF.

This clonotype was recorded once. The CDR3: CASNRGTGGDYEQYF. CDR3 DNA sequence: TGTGCCAGCAACCGAGGGACAGGGGGGGACTACGAGCAGTACTTC. The V call is TRBV6-1, the J call TRBJ2-7; 11 bases map to TRBD1. In germline, CDR1 is MNHNS, CDR2 SASEGT. V was pared by 7 bases and J by 3 bases, with 8 bases of the junction left unmatched. The CDR3 loop spans 15 amino acids.

V usage is TRBV11-2 and J usage is TRBJ1-2; D ambiguous. Germline lookup yields CDR1 SGHAT and CDR2 FQNNGV. The length of the CDR3 is 14 residues. Trimming pared 5 bases from V and 2 bases from J, leaving 12 bases between. The CDR3 DNA is TGTGCCAGCAGCCCCTATCCCCCCAACTATGGCTACACCTTC. The encoded protein is CASSPYPPNYGYTF.

The table lists this clonotype with a few counts. The chain has TRBV7-8 and TRBJ2-5, with D unclear. CDR3 size: 15 residues. Trimming removed 2 bases from V and 5 bases from J, with 15 bases in between. Germline V gene lookup returns CDR1 SGHVS and CDR2 FQNEAQ. CDR3 nucleotide sequence: TGTGCCAGCAGCTTAACGGTCTCCGAAGGGGAGACCCAGTACTTC. Its translation is CASSLTVSEGETQYF.

This chain's CDR3 is CSASPSGGMLYNEQFF. Written as DNA, the CDR3 is TGCAGTGCTAGTCCCAGTGGGGGGATGCTTTACAATGAGCAGTTCTTC. The chain uses TRBV20-1 and TRBJ2-1, with D perhaps TRBD2 (6 bases). The V end lost 3 bases, the J end lost 4 bases, and 19 bases lay between the germline ends. The CDR3 runs to 16 residues. Germline loops: CDR1 DFQATT, CDR2 SNEGSKA (reference sequence).

The rearrangement joins TRBV12-3 or TRBV12-4 to TRBJ1-4; no firm D call. V was trimmed by 3 bases and J by 5 bases, leaving 4 bases between them. The CDR3 is 12 residues long. Here the CDR3 DNA reads TGTGCCAGCAGTTTTTGGAATGAAAAACTGTTTTTT. The encoded protein is CASSFWNEKLFF.

This clonotype turned up a few times. This sequence joins TRBV15 and TRBJ2-7; no reliable D call. This CDR3 has 16 amino acids. CDR1 is LNHNV, CDR2 YYDKDF, per germline (reference sequence). The V end was cut by 2 bases, the J end by 1 base, with 15 bases between. The CDR3 coding sequence is TGTGCCACCAGCAGAATGCCCCCTAAGCTATCCTACGAGCAGTACTTC. Residues: CATSRMPPKLSYEQYF.